This TCR beta chain is from a study of cytomegalovirus exposure and HLA in healthy donors. Vbeta (60) and Jbeta (13) primers were used in the PCR. Clones were read by immunoSEQ multiplex PCR, and TCRdb kept only the in-frame ones, dropping some. The table includes some 120,000 clones, around 74% detected once. CDR1 and CDR2 from the germline V gene are MNHEY and SVGAGI. The CDR3 runs 15 residues. With 2 bases clipped from V and 3 bases from J, the junction kept 1 base outside the gene matches. With respect to this clone: The antigen remains unidentified.

Study-wide findings and caveats: A later examination showed that TCR association rates differed by HLA locus, with DRB1 most and HLA-C fewest. Prediction of most subjects' HLA-A and HLA-B alleles by TCR beta sequences was reportedly accurate.

The rearrangement joins TRBV6-5 to TRBJ2-3; 11 nucleotides line up with TRBD1. This TCR was recovered from a man younger than 45 in good health and CMV-seropositive. Sequencing used PBMCs. The CDR3: CASSYGTGGTDTQYF. The CDR3 nucleotides are TGTGCCAGCAGTTACGGGACAGGGGGTACAGATACGCAGTATTTT.